A single sample is the source of the 30 T cell receptor beta chains below, sequenced in a study of T cells in Graves' hyperthyroidism and ophthalmopathy. RNA transcripts served as the template for amplifying TCR beta CDR3 regions. With the HTBI primer set, the TCR CDR3 went through a first round of RT-PCR. In TCRdb, the multiplex PCR reads were re-called with MiXCR into one record per CDR3 protein. The table has some 770,000 distinct CDR3 sequences, about a sixth seen once. The sequencing input was blood. These receptors were taken from a young man with Graves' hyperthyroidism.

The rearrangement joins TRBV6-1 to TRBJ1-1; D perhaps matches TRBD1 (6 bases). The CDR3 runs to 14 residues. CDR1 is MNHNS, CDR2 SASEGT, per germline. V lost 4 bases and J lost 1, with 10 bases in between. The CDR3 is CASSGWGRNTEAFF. CDR3 nucleotides: TGTGCCAGCAGTGGTTGGGGGCGGAACACTGAAGCTTTCTTT.

The rearrangement joins TRBV28 to TRBJ1-6; possible D gene TRBD1, 5 bases. The CDR3 is 16 amino acids. The germline gives CDR1 MDHEN, CDR2 SYDVKM. V gave up 3 bases and J gave up 9 bases, with 18 bases separating them. CDR3 DNA: TGTGCCAGCAGTTTCCCCAGGGCAGGAGTTGTTTCACCCCTCCACTTT. This encodes CASSFPRAGVVSPLHF.

This clonotype was seen many times. V and J are TRBV2 and TRBJ1-1; no reliable D call. The CDR3 consists of 16 residues. V lost 3 bases, J lost 0 bases, and 14 bases lay in between. Germline CDR1 is SNHLY and CDR2 is FYNNEI. In nucleotides, the CDR3 is TGTGCCAGCAGTGACAGCGGTGGCAGCATGAACACTGAAGCTTTCTTT. Protein sequence: CASSDSGGSMNTEAFF.

There are many counts of this clonotype. This chain connects TRBV27 to TRBJ1-1; D is unclear. In germline, CDR1 is MNHEY, CDR2 SMNVEV (reference sequence). The CDR3 contains 15 residues. V dropped 5 bases and J dropped 4 bases, with 17 bases sitting between them. The CDR3 nucleotides are TGTGCCAGCAGTCCCCGAGGTGGGGTGGTCACTGAAGCTTTCTTT. This codes for CASSPRGGVVTEAFF.

Concerning this clonotype: One junction end disagrees with the germline gene, perhaps due to a read error. The chain links TRBV28 to TRBJ2-7; D may match TRBD1 or TRBD2 (5 bases each). The germline V gene has CDR1 MDHEN and CDR2 SYDVKM. The CDR3 extends over 13 amino acids. This CDR3 reads CASSLGTAYEQHF. In nucleotides, the CDR3 is TGTGCCAGCAGCTTGGGGACGGCCTACGAGCAGCACTTC.

J is TRBJ2-5 and V is TRBV20-1; TRBD1 might be the D (6 bases). Trimming stripped 5 bases from V and 4 bases from J, with 20 bases between. There are 15 residues in the CDR3. Looked up from germline, CDR1 is DFQATT and CDR2 is SNEGSKA (reference sequence). The CDR3 bases are TGCAGTGCTTATCCTCCGGGCAGGGGATTAGAGACCCAGTACTTC. It encodes CSAYPPGRGLETQYF.

In the case of this clonotype: A much larger clonotype is one base distant, so this may be a read error. The chain uses TRBV24-1 and TRBJ2-2; tentatively, D is TRBD1 (6 bases). Germline CDR1 reads KGHDR; CDR2 reads SFDVKD. This CDR3 comprises 15 residues. Trimming shortened V by 2 bases and J by 1 base, and 7 bases separated the two germline ends. CDR3 bases: TGTGCCACCAGTGATTCAGGGGTGAACACCGGGGAGCTGTTTTTT. This translates into CATSDSGVNTGELFF.

Ten or more counts support this clonotype. The rearrangement links TRBV2 to TRBJ2-3, with 9 bases lining up with TRBD1. This CDR3 has 16 residues. Losses at the gene ends were 6 bases for V and 5 bases for J; bases not matched to a gene: 12. Looked up from germline, CDR1 is SNHLY and CDR2 is FYNNEI. CDR3 residues: CASSAQGALTIDTQYF. In DNA form, the CDR3 reads TGTGCCAGCAGCGCACAGGGGGCGCTTACTATAGATACGCAGTATTTT. The full variable domain, in which reference TRBV2 and TRBJ2-3 provide the parts outside the CDR3, is EPEVTQTPSHQVTQMGQEVILRCVPISNHLYFYWYRQILGQKVEFLVSFYNNEISEKSEIFDDQFSVERPDGSNFTLKIRSTKLEDSAMYFCASSAQGALTIDTQYFGPGTRLTVL.

Of note for this clonotype: This may arise from a read error, as a much more abundant clone is one base away. The chain has TRBV28 and TRBJ2-1, with D unclear. Between the trimmed V and J ends, which lost 3 bases and 6 bases, there was a span of 12 bases. Germline V gene sequence: CDR1 MDHEN, CDR2 SYDVKM. CDR3 size: 14 residues. CDR3 nucleotide sequence: TGTGCCAGCAGTTTGCTATGGAAGTCCAATGAGCAGTTCTTC. Its protein is CASSLLWKSNEQFF. Full variable domain (rest looked up from reference TRBV28 and TRBJ2-1): DVKVTQSSRYLVKRTGEKVFLECVQDMDHENMFWYRQDPGLGLRLIYFSYDVKMKEKGDIPEGYSVSREKKERFSLILESASTNQTSMYLCASSLLWKSNEQFFGPGTRLTVL.

The J gene is TRBJ1-4, the V gene TRBV11-2; tentatively, D is TRBD1 (5 bases). The CDR3 has 12 amino acids. Germline-derived CDR1 and CDR2 are SGHAT and FQNNGV. V was pared by 5 bases and J by 7 bases, with 8 bases between. The chain's CDR3 is CASSGAAEKLFF. The DNA for the CDR3 is TGTGCCAGCAGCGGGGCCGCTGAAAAACTGTTTTTT.

This clonotype was recorded at least ten times. V is TRBV10-3 and J is TRBJ1-1, with 10 nucleotides matching TRBD1. Losses at the gene ends were 8 bases for V and 4 bases for J; bases not matched to a gene: 1. The CDR3 sequence is 12 residues long. The germline CDR1 and CDR2 sequences are ENHRY and SYGVKD. CDR3 coding DNA: TGTGCCATCCGGACAGGGGGCACTGAAGCTTTCTTT. Protein product: CAIRTGGTEAFF.

The rearrangement links TRBV12-5 to TRBJ1-2, with TRBD1 identical over 7 bases. Losses at the gene ends were 1 base for V and 4 bases for J; bases not matched to a gene: 6. The CDR3 is 15 residues long. Germline V lookup: CDR1 LGHNT, CDR2 FRNRAP. CDR3 sequence (DNA): TGTGCTAGTGGTTTGGAACGGACAGGAAGCTATGGCTACACCTTC. Translation gives CASGLERTGSYGYTF.

This sequence joins TRBV20-1 and TRBJ2-1; TRBD2 aligns across 7 bases. The trim removed 0 bases at V and 2 bases at J, leaving 10 bases unmatched. Germline assignment: CDR1 DFQATT and CDR2 SNEGSKA (reference sequence). This CDR3 comprises 17 residues. Written as DNA, the CDR3 is TGCAGTGCTAGAGAGTGGGGGGGGGGAGGTCCCTACAATGAGCAGTTCTTC. This codes for CSAREWGGGGPYNEQFF.

The J gene is TRBJ2-7, the V gene TRBV4-2; 8 nucleotides align to TRBD1. This CDR3 region has 14 residues. CDR1 is LGHNA and CDR2 is YNFKEQ in the germline V gene. The trim removed 0 bases at V and 9 bases at J, leaving 7 bases unmatched. In DNA form, the CDR3 reads TGTGCCAGCAGCCAAGATGACAGGGGAGGCGGGCAGTACTTC. It encodes CASSQDDRGGGQYF.

This clonotype was detected many times. J is TRBJ2-3 and V is TRBV20-1; TRBD2 matches 8 bases. Germline V gene lookup returns CDR1 DFQATT and CDR2 SNEGSKA (reference sequence). The CDR3 is made up of 16 amino acids. After removal of 3 bases from V and 6 bases from J, the junction contained 14 bases not matched to a gene. CDR3 DNA: TGCAGTGCTAGTTGGGCCCAGCGGGGGCAGCGGGATACGCAGTATTTT. It codes for CSASWAQRGQRDTQYF.

The gene calls are TRBV12-3 or TRBV12-4 and TRBJ1-4; TRBD1 is a possible D gene (6 bases). The CDR3 is 13 residues long. Between the trimmed V and J ends, which lost 8 bases and 8 bases, there was a span of 15 bases. The CDR3 nucleotides are TGTGCCAGCCTAGGGGGGTTAAGGGAAAAACTGTTTTTT. It encodes CASLGGLREKLFF.

This chain links TRBV7-2 with TRBJ1-1; TRBD1 agrees at 8 bases. This CDR3 has 15 residues. Germline loops: CDR1 SGHTA, CDR2 FQGNSA. V lost 5 bases and J lost 4; bases outside the gene matches: 9. Here the CDR3 DNA reads TGTGCCAGCAGCAACCGGACAGGGATGAGCACTGAAGCTTTCTTT. The encoded protein is CASSNRTGMSTEAFF.

The V call is TRBV5-5, the J call TRBJ2-2; no firm D call. The V end was cut by 4 bases, the J end by 5 bases, with 18 bases between. Looked up from germline, CDR1 is SGHKS and CDR2 is YYEKEE (reference sequence). This CDR3 region has 16 residues. The CDR3 region is CASSHNPGYATGELFF. The CDR3 nucleotides are TGTGCCAGCAGCCATAACCCCGGGTACGCGACCGGGGAGCTGTTTTTT.

This clonotype has a count of ten or more. The gene calls are TRBV24-1 and TRBJ2-3, with TRBD2 matching over 13 bases. V trimming: 1 base; J trimming: 6 bases; junction bases outside the gene matches: 12. The CDR3 extends over 19 amino acids. Germline V gene data show CDR1 as KGHDR and CDR2 as SFDVKD. CDR3 sequence (DNA): TGTGCCACCAGTGATTTTAAGACTAGCGGGAGGAGACGGGCGGATACGCAGTATTTT. It is translated as CATSDFKTSGRRRADTQYF.

This clonotype appeared many times. The V call is TRBV7-2, the J call TRBJ2-3; D possibly uses TRBD1 or TRBD2 (5 bases each). Germline V gives CDR1 SGHTA, CDR2 FQGNSA. The CDR3 runs to 17 residues. V dropped 7 bases and J dropped 4 bases, with 24 bases sitting between them. For the CDR3, the DNA is TGTGCCAGCACCCCGTTTGGTTGGGGGAAGATGGCAGATACGCAGTATTTT. Its protein product is CASTPFGWGKMADTQYF. The full variable domain, completed using reference TRBV7-2 and TRBJ2-3, is GAGVSQSPSNKVTEKGKDVELRCDPISGHTALYWYRQSLGQGLEFLIYFQGNSAPDKSGLPSDRFSAERTGGSVSTLTIQRTQQEDSAVYLCASTPFGWGKMADTQYFGPGTRLTVL.

Many counts were recorded for this clonotype. V gene TRBV20-1 combines with J gene TRBJ2-5, with TRBD2 matching over 13 bases. The length of the CDR3 is 16 residues. The V segment lost 1 base and the J segment 3 bases; nucleotides outside the gene matches: 5. Germline CDR1 DFQATT, CDR2 SNEGSKA (reference sequence). CDR3 DNA sequence: TGCAGTGCTAGAGGCGGACTAGCGGGAGCTGAAGAGACCCAGTACTTC. Its protein product is CSARGGLAGAEETQYF.

This clonotype was seen a few times. This chain joins TRBV5-1 and TRBJ1-5; no clear D. V was pared by 0 bases and J by 5 bases, with 6 bases between. The germline gives CDR1 SGHRS, CDR2 YFSETQ. The CDR3 has 13 residues. In DNA form, the CDR3 reads TGCGCCAGCAGCTTGGATGGGCATCAGCCCCAGCATTTT. This codes for CASSLDGHQPQHF.

This clonotype was observed a handful of times. The chain is built from TRBV9 and TRBJ2-3, with TRBD2 matching over 12 bases. The CDR3 length is 16 residues. With 4 bases clipped from V and 4 bases from J, the junction kept 7 bases outside the gene matches. CDR1 is SGDLS, CDR2 YYNGEE, per germline. The CDR3 nucleotides are TGTGCCAGCAGCTCTCCGACTAGCGGGAGTGCAGATACGCAGTATTTT. It yields the protein CASSSPTSGSADTQYF.

This clonotype has just a few counts. The V gene is TRBV7-9, the J gene TRBJ2-7, with D maybe TRBD2 (6 bases). Trimming took 3 bases from V and 5 from J, leaving 14 bases between them. The CDR3 loop spans 14 amino acids. The germline V gene has CDR1 SEHNR and CDR2 FQNEAQ (reference sequence). The CDR3 DNA reads as TGTGCCAGCAGCTTCAGGGACTCCCCCGACGAGCAGTACTTC. As protein: CASSFRDSPDEQYF.

The V call is TRBV5-8, the J call TRBJ2-1; 10 bases align to TRBD2. The CDR3 is made up of 19 amino acids. Germline CDR1 reads SGHTS; CDR2 reads YDEGEE. The trim removed 8 bases at V and 3 bases at J, leaving 20 bases unmatched. The DNA for the CDR3 is TGTGCCAGGGGTCCGGGGGGCCGCACTAGCGGGGTCGACTACAATGAGCAGTTCTTC. This gives the protein CARGPGGRTSGVDYNEQFF. Drawing the rest from reference TRBV5-8 and TRBJ2-1, the complete variable domain is EAGVTQSPTHLIKTRGQQATLRCSPISGHTSVYWYQQALGLGLQFLLWYDEGEERNRGNFPPRFSGRQFPNYSSELNVNALELEDSALYLCARGPGGRTSGVDYNEQFFGPGTRLTVL.

This sequence joins TRBV7-2 and TRBJ2-7; TRBD1 or TRBD2 may be the D gene (6 bases each). The ends were cut back, 5 bases at V and 2 bases at J, with 16 bases in the middle. The CDR3 is made up of 15 amino acids. Germline loops: CDR1 SGHTA, CDR2 FQGNSA. CDR3 protein: CASSQPRRDTYEQYF. CDR3 coding DNA: TGTGCCAGCAGCCAGCCCCGGCGGGACACCTACGAGCAGTACTTC.

This clonotype was counted at least ten times. This rearrangement joins TRBV12-3 or TRBV12-4 to TRBJ2-5, with D unresolved. Trimming left V 2 bases short and J 7 bases short, with 14 bases between. The CDR3 loop spans 14 amino acids. CDR3 in DNA: TGTGCCAGCAGTTTAACAGAGATCCTGGGGACCCAGTACTTC. Its translation: CASSLTEILGTQYF.

This clonotype was counted between two and nine times. This chain joins TRBV20-1 and TRBJ2-7; 9 bases map to TRBD2. Germline V CDR1 and CDR2: DFQATT, SNEGSKA (reference sequence). V was pared by 6 bases and J by 4 bases, with 13 bases of the junction left unmatched. CDR3 size: 15 residues. CDR3 sequence (DNA): TGCAGTGCCACTGTCGGGCTAGCGGGAACGTACGAGCAGTACTTC. This codes for CSATVGLAGTYEQYF.

The sample holds a few counts of this clonotype. The chain recombines TRBV20-1 with TRBJ1-5; 9 positions match TRBD1. This CDR3 is 17 amino acids long. The V and J ends lost 0 bases and 7 bases, in that order; junction bases with no gene match: 13. Germline V gene lookup returns CDR1 DFQATT and CDR2 SNEGSKA (reference sequence). In nucleotides, the CDR3 is TGCAGTGCTAGAGAAGGAGCCCACAGGGGGCGGTTGCAGCCCCAGCATTTT. Amino acid sequence: CSAREGAHRGRLQPQHF.

The V and J genes are TRBV6-1 and TRBJ2-1; tentatively, D is TRBD2 (5 bases). This CDR3 spans 15 amino acids. CDR1 and CDR2 from the germline V gene are MNHNS and SASEGT. Trimming pared 5 bases from V and 2 bases from J, leaving 13 bases between. The CDR3 loop reads CASSRAGVTYNEQFF. The CDR3 DNA is TGTGCCAGCAGTAGGGCCGGGGTCACCTACAATGAGCAGTTCTTC.